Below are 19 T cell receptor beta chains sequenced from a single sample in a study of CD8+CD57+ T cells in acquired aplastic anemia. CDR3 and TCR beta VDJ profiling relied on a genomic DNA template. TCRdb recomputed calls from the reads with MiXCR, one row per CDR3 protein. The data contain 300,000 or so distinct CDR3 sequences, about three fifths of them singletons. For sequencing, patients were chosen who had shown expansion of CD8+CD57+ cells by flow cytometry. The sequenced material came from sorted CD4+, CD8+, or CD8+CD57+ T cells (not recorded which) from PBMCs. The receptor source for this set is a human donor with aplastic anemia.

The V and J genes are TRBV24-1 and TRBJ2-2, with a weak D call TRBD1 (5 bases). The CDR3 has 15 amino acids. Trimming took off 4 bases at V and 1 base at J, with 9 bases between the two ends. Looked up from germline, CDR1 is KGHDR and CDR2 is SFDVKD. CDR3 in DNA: TGTGCCACCAGTGACCCGACAGTGAACACCGGGGAGCTGTTTTTT. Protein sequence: CATSDPTVNTGELFF.

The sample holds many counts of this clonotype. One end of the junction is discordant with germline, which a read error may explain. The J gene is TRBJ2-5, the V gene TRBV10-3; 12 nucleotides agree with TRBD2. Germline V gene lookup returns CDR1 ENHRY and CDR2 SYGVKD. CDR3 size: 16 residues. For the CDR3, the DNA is TGTGCCACCAGTGGAATTCTAGCGGGGGGGAAAGAGACCCAGTACTTC. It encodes CATSGILAGGKETQYF.

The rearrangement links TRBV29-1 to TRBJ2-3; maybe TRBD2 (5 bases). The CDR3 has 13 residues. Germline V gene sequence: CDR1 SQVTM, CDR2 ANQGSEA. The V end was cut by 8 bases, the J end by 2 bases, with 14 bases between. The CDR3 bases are TGCAGCTTGGCGCCGGGGTCCACAGATACGCAGTATTTT. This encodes CSLAPGSTDTQYF.

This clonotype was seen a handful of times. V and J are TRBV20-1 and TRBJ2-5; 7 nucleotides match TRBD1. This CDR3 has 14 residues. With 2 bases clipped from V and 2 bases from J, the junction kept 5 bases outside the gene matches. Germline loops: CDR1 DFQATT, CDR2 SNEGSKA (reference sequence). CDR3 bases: TGCAGTGCTAGAACGGCAGGGGGTCAAGAGACCCAGTACTTC. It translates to CSARTAGGQETQYF.

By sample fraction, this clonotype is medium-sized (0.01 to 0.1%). DNA of the CDR3: TGTGCCAGCAGCCCAGGGACTAGCGGGAGCGCCCAGTACTTC. It encodes CASSPGTSGSAQYF. V is TRBV7-9 and J is TRBJ2-5; 14 bases agree with TRBD2. This CDR3 region has 14 residues. Losses at the gene ends were 5 bases for V and 9 bases for J; bases not matched to a gene: 5. Germline loops: CDR1 SEHNR, CDR2 FQNEAQ (reference sequence).

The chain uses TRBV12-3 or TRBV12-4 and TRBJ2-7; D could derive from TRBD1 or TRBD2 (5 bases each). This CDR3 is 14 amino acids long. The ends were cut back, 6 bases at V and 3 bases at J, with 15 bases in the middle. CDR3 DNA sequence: TGTGCCAGCAGGGCCCAGGTGGGGGACTACGAGCAGTACTTC. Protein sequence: CASRAQVGDYEQYF.

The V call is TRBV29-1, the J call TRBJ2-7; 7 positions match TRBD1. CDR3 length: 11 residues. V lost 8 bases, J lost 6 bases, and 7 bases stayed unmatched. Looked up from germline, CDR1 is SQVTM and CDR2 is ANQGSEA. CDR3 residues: CSPQGSLEQYF. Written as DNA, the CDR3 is TGCAGCCCACAGGGGTCCCTCGAGCAGTACTTC.

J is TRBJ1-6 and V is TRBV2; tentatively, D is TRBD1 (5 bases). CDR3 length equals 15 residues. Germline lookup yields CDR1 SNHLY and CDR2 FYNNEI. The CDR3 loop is CPITSDSGYNSPLHF. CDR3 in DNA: TGTCCCATCACCAGTGATTCAGGGTATAATTCACCCCTCCACTTT. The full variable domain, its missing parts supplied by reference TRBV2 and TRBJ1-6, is EPEVTQTPSHQVTQMGQEVILRCVPISNHLYFYWYRQILGQKVEFLVSFYNNEISEKSEIFDDQFSVERPDGSNFTLKIRSTKLEDSAMYFCPITSDSGYNSPLHFGNGTRLTVT.

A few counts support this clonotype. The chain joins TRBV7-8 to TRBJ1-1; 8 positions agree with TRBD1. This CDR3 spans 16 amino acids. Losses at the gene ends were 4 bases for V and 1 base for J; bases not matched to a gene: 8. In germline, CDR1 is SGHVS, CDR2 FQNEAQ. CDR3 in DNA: TGTGCCAGCAGCTGGCCTACAGGGGGGCAGAACACTGAAGCTTTCTTT. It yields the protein CASSWPTGGQNTEAFF.

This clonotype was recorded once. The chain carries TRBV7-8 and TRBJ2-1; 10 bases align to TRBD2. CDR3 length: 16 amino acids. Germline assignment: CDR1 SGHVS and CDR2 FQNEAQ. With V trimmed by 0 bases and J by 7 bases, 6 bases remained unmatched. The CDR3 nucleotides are TGTGCCAGCAGCTTAGCGAGGGCTAGCGGGGGTAATGAGCAGTTCTTC. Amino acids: CASSLARASGGNEQFF.

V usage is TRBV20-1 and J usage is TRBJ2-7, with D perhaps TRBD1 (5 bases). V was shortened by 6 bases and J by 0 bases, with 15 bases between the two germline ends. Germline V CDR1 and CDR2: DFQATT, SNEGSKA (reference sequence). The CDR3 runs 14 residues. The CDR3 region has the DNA TGCAGTGCCCCCGACAGAGAAAGCTCCTACGAGCAGTACTTC. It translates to CSAPDRESSYEQYF.

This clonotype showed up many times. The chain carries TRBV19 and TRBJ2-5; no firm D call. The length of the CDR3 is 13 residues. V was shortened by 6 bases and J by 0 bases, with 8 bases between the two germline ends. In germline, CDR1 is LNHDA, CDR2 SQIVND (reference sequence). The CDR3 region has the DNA TGTGCCAGTAGCCAAGTGTACCAAGAGACCCAGTACTTC. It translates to CASSQVYQETQYF.

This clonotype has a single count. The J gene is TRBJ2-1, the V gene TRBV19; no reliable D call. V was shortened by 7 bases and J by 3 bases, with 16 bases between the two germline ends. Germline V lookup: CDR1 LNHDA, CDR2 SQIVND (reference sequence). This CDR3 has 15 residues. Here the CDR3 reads CASNSFPSGYNEQFF. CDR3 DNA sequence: TGTGCCAGTAATTCATTTCCTAGTGGCTACAATGAGCAGTTCTTC.

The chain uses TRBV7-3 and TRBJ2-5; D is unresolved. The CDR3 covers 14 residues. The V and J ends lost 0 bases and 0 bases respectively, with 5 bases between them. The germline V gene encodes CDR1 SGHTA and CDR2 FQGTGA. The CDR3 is CASSLTGYQETQYF. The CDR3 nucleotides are TGTGCCAGCAGCTTAACGGGGTACCAAGAGACCCAGTACTTC.

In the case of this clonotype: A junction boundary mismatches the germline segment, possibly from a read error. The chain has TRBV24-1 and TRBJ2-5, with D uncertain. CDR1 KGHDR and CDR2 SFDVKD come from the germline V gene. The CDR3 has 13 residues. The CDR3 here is CVTSDNTGETQYF. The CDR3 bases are TGTGTCACCAGTGACAATACCGGAGAGACCCAGTACTTC.

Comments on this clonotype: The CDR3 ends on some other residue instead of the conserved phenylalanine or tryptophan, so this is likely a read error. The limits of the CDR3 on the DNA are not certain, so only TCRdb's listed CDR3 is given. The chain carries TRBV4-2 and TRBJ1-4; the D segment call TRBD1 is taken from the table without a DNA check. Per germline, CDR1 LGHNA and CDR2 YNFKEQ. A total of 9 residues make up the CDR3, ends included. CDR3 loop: CASSQDFWG.

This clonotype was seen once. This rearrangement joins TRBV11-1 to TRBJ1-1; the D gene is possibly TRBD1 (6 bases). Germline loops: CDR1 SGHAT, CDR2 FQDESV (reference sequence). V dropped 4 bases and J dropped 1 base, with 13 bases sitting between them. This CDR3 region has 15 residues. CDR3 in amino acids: CASSSQGLGNTEAFF. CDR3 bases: TGTGCCAGCAGCTCACAGGGATTGGGGAACACTGAAGCTTTCTTT. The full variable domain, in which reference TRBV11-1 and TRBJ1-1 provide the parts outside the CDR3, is EAEVAQSPRYKITEKSQAVAFWCDPISGHATLYWYRQILGQGPELLVQFQDESVVDDSQLPKDRFSAERLKGVDSTLKIQPAELGDSAMYLCASSSQGLGNTEAFFGQGTRLTVV.

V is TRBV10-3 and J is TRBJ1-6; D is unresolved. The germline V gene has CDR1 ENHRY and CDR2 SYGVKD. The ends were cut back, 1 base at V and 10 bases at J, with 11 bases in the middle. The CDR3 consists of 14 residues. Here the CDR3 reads CAISEFAGRSPLHF. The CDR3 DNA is TGTGCCATCAGTGAGTTCGCCGGACGGTCACCCCTCCACTTT.

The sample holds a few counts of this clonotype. This chain's CDR3 is CASSTYYEQYF. The CDR3 DNA sequence: TGTGCCAGCAGTACTTACTACGAGCAGTACTTC. V gene TRBV7-3 combines with J gene TRBJ2-7; D uncertain. Germline V gene data show CDR1 as SGHTA and CDR2 as FQGTGA. V lost 6 bases and J 3 bases, leaving 6 bases between the germline ends. The CDR3 runs 11 residues. The whole variable domain, remainder taken from reference TRBV7-3 and TRBJ2-7, is GAGVSQTPSNKVTEKGKYVELRCDPISGHTALYWYRQSLGQGPEFLIYFQGTGAADDSGLPNDRFFAVRPEGSVSTLKIQRTERGDSAVYLCASSTYYEQYFGPGTRLTVT.